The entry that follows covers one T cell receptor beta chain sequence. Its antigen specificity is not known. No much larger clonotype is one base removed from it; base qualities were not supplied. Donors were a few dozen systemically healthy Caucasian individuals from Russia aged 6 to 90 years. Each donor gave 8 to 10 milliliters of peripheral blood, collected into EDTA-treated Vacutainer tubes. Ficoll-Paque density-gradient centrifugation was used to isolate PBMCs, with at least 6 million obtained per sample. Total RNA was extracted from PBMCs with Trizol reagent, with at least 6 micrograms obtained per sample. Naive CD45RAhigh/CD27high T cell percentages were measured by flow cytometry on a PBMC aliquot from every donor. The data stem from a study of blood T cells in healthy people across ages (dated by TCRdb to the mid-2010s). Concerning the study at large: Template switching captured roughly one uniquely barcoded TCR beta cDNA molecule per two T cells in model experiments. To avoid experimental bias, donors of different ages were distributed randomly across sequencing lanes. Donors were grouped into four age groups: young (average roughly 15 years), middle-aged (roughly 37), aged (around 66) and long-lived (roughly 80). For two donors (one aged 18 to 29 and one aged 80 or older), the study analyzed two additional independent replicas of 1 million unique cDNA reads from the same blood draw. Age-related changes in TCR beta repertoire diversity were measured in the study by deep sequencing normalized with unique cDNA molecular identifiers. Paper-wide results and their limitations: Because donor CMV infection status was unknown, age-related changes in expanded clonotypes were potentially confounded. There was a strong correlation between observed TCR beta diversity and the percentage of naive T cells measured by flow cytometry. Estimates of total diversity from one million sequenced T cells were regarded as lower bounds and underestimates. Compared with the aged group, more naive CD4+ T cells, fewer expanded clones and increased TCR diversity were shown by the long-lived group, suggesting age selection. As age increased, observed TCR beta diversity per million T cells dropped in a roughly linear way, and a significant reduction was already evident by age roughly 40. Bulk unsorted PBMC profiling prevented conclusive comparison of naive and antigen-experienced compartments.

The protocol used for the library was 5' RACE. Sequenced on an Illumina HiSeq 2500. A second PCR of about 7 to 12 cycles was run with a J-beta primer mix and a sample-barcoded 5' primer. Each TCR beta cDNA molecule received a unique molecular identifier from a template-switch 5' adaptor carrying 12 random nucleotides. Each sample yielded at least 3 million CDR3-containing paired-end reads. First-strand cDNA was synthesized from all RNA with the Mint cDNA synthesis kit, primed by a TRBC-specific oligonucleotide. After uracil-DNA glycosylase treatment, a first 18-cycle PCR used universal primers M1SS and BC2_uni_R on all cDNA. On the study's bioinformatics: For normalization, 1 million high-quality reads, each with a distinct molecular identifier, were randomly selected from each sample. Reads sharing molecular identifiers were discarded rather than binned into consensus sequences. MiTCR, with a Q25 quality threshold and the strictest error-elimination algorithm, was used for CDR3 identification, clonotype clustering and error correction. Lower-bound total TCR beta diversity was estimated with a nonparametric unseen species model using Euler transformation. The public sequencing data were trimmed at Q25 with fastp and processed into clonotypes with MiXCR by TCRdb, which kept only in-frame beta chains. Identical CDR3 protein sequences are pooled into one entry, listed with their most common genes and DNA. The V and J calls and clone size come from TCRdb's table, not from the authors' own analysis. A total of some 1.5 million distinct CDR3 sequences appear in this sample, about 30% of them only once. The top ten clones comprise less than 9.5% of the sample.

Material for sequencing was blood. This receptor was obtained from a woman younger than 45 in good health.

This receptor carries the CDR3 CATSISLRTGREQYF. The DNA is as follows: TGTGCCACCAGCATAAGCTTGAGGACAGGACGGGAGCAGTACTTC. The chain links TRBV15 with TRBJ2-7; the junction holds 7 bases that match TRBD1. The CDR3 sequence holds 15 residues, the cysteine and phenylalanine included. The read is trimmed to its CDR3 DNA, 45 bases read in frame from base 1. V has 4 bases trimmed and J has 7 bases trimmed; junction bases matching no gene number 13. CDR1 and CDR2 (LNHNV, YYDKDF) derive from the germline V gene (reference sequence).